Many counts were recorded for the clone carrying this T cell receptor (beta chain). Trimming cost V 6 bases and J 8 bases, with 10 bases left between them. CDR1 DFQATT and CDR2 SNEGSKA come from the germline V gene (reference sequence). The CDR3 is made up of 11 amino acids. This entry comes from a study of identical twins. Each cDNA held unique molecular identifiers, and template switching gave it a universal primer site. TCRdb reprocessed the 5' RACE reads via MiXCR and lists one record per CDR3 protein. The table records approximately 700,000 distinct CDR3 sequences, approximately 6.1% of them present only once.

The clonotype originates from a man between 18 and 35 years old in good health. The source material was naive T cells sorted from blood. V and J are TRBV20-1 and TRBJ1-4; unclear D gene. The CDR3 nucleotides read TGCAGTGCCACCCTTGGCGAAAAACTGTTTTTT. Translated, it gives CSATLGEKLFF.